Each of the 20 T cell receptor beta chains below was sequenced from the same sample in a study of early T cells in non-severe SARS-CoV-2 infection. TCRdb re-derived calls from the 5' RACE reads in MiXCR, one entry per CDR3 protein. The table has 25,000 or so distinct CDR3 sequences, about 3% seen once; the top ten hold 0.6% to 0.75%. The specimen was whole blood. Receptors originate from an adult who was a healthcare worker with PCR-confirmed SARS-CoV-2 infection or an uninfected control (not recorded which).

There are many counts of this clonotype. This rearrangement joins TRBV6-6 to TRBJ1-5; D call uncertain. Germline V gives CDR1 MNHNY, CDR2 SVGAGI (reference sequence). V lost 3 bases, J lost 2 bases, and 2 bases lay in between. The CDR3 has 12 residues. The CDR3 region is CASSYGNQPQHF. CDR3 DNA sequence: TGTGCCAGCAGTTATGGCAATCAGCCCCAGCATTTT.

The sample holds many counts of this clonotype. The chain uses TRBV7-8 and TRBJ2-1; D is ambiguous. The V end lost 8 bases, the J end lost 0 bases, and 14 bases lay between the germline ends. The CDR3 runs to 15 residues. Per the germline V gene, CDR1 is SGHVS and CDR2 is FQNEAQ. CDR3 sequence: CASSKRESSYNEQFF. The DNA for the CDR3 is TGTGCCAGCTCAAAACGAGAAAGCTCCTACAATGAGCAGTTCTTC.

This clonotype was seen many times. V gene TRBV28 combines with J gene TRBJ2-3; TRBD1 is a possible D gene (5 bases). Germline V gene data show CDR1 as MDHEN and CDR2 as SYDVKM. The length of the CDR3 is 17 residues. With 6 bases removed from V and 2 bases from J, the gap between germline ends came to 21 bases. CDR3 DNA sequence: TGTGCCAGCAGCCCGTTATCTTCGACAGAGTCCACAGATACGCAGTATTTT. It specifies CASSPLSSTESTDTQYF.

CDR3 in DNA: TGTGCCTGGAGATCGAAGGACAGGACAAAGGGTTTCTTT. As protein: CAWRSKDRTKGFF. The gene calls are TRBV30 and TRBJ1-1; the match to TRBD1 covers 7 bases. Germline V gene data show CDR1 as GTSNPN and CDR2 as SVGIG (reference sequence). V gave up 3 bases and J gave up 13 bases; unmatched junction bases: 14. This CDR3 contains 13 residues.

This clonotype showed up many times. The chain joins TRBV5-6 to TRBJ1-1; D possibly corresponds to TRBD1 (6 bases). V lost 4 bases, J lost 6 bases, and 16 bases lay in between. The CDR3 loop spans 14 amino acids. CDR1 and CDR2 from the germline V gene are SGHDT and YYEEEE. CDR3 residues: CASSLYGGFPEAFF. The CDR3 region has the DNA TGTGCCAGCAGCCTTTATGGGGGCTTCCCTGAAGCTTTCTTT.

This clonotype was counted many times. The rearrangement joins TRBV11-3 to TRBJ2-5, with D unresolved. The CDR3 contains 14 residues. V was cut by 5 bases and J by 3 bases, with 13 bases left in between. CDR1 and CDR2 from the germline V gene are SGHNT and YENEEA. This CDR3 is CASSRLGPEETQYF. Here the CDR3 DNA reads TGTGCCAGCAGCCGACTTGGGCCGGAAGAGACCCAGTACTTC.

By sample fraction, this clonotype is medium-sized. The V call is TRBV25-1, the J call TRBJ1-1, with D possibly TRBD1 on 5 matching bases. V dropped 1 base and J dropped 1 base, with 10 bases sitting between them. The CDR3 runs to 15 residues. Germline V CDR1 and CDR2: MGHDK, SYGVNS. The CDR3: CASSESLQANTEAFF. In nucleotides, the CDR3 is TGTGCCAGCAGTGAATCGCTACAGGCGAACACTGAAGCTTTCTTT.

This clonotype ranks as medium-sized. This chain uses TRBV4-1 with TRBJ1-1; D might be TRBD1 (5 bases). V was pared by 1 base and J by 8 bases, with 23 bases between. The germline gives CDR1 MGHRA, CDR2 YSYEKL. The CDR3 is 17 residues long. The CDR3 DNA is TGCGCCAGCAGCCAAGGCAACTGGGGCCAGGTCGGGTGGGAAGCTTTCTTT. Encoded protein: CASSQGNWGQVGWEAFF.

This clonotype was recorded many times. V gene TRBV5-6 combines with J gene TRBJ2-3; TRBD1 agrees at 10 bases. This CDR3 has 16 residues. Losses at the gene ends were 4 bases for V and 5 bases for J; bases not matched to a gene: 10. Germline CDR1 and CDR2: SGHDT and YYEEEE. CDR3 residues: CASSRDRGFRGDTQYF. The CDR3 DNA reads TGTGCCAGCAGCCGGGACAGGGGTTTTCGTGGAGATACGCAGTATTTT.

This clonotype was seen a single time. A much larger clone is a single base away; this may be a read error. V is TRBV20-1 and J is TRBJ2-1; D is ambiguous. The CDR3 runs 10 residues. Trimming stripped 4 bases from V and 4 bases from J, with 2 bases between. Per the germline V gene, CDR1 is DFQATT and CDR2 is SNEGSKA (reference sequence). The CDR3 nucleotides are TGCAGTGCTAAGTACAATGAGCAGTTCTTC. Translated, it gives CSAKYNEQFF.

This clonotype has ten or more counts. This chain connects TRBV20-1 to TRBJ2-7; 11 bases align to TRBD2. This CDR3 contains 14 residues. Per the germline V gene, CDR1 is DFQATT and CDR2 is SNEGSKA (reference sequence). V trimming: 4 bases; J trimming: 4 bases; junction bases outside the gene matches: 6. As DNA, the CDR3 is TGCAGTGCTACCCTAGCGGGGGGCAAGTACGAGCAGTACGTC. As protein: CSATLAGGKYEQYV.

In its sample, this clonotype was seen many times. The chain has TRBV11-2 and TRBJ2-5; 7 nucleotides align to TRBD1. The ends lost 5 bases at V and 2 bases at J; junction bases unmatched: 2. The length of the CDR3 is 13 residues. Germline CDR1 is SGHAT and CDR2 is FQNNGV. The DNA of the CDR3 is TGTGCCAGCAGCCCGGACAGGCAAGAGACCCAGTACTTC. It codes for CASSPDRQETQYF.

This clonotype was found many times. The chain uses TRBV6-6 and TRBJ1-1; weak D call: TRBD1 (6 bases). The CDR3 runs 15 residues. V dropped 7 bases and J dropped 1 base, with 16 bases sitting between them. Germline-derived CDR1 and CDR2 are MNHNY and SVGAGI (reference sequence). Written as DNA, the CDR3 is TGTGCCAGCATCACCACCAGGACAGAGAACACTGAAGCTTTCTTT. It specifies CASITTRTENTEAFF.

This clonotype has at least ten counts. The chain employs TRBV7-9 and TRBJ2-1; the D gene could be TRBD1 or TRBD2 (6 bases each). Germline V gene data show CDR1 as SEHNR and CDR2 as FQNEAQ (reference sequence). The CDR3 has 13 amino acids. Trimming shortened V by 10 bases and J by 8 bases, and 18 bases separated the two germline ends. The CDR3 coding sequence is TGTGCCACCTTTCGGGGGCTCGGGGATGAGCAGTTCTTC. Its translation is CATFRGLGDEQFF.

By sample fraction, this clonotype is medium-sized. Germline is not matched at one junction end, which may reflect a read error. The J gene is TRBJ1-3, the V gene TRBV20-1; 8 nucleotides align to TRBD1. This CDR3 contains 14 residues. Germline CDR1 reads DFQATT; CDR2 reads SNEGSKA (reference sequence). This chain's CDR3 is CSAGDRGSGNTIYF. In nucleotides, the CDR3 is TGCAGTGCTGGAGACAGGGGAAGTGGAAACACCATATATTTT.

This clonotype was seen many times. This rearrangement joins TRBV20-1 to TRBJ1-1; 7 nucleotides match TRBD1. Per germline, CDR1 DFQATT and CDR2 SNEGSKA (reference sequence). V was pared by 1 base and J by 2 bases, with 4 bases of the junction left unmatched. This CDR3 has 14 residues. In DNA form, the CDR3 reads TGCAGTGCTAGAGTAGCAGGGGGAAACACTGAAGCTTTCTTT. Translation gives CSARVAGGNTEAFF.

In this sample, this clonotype turned up a few times. The genes are TRBV18 and TRBJ2-3, with TRBD1 matching over 7 bases. Germline V gene sequence: CDR1 KGHSH, CDR2 LQKENI. The CDR3 has 16 amino acids. V lost 5 bases to trimming and J lost 3 bases; unmatched junction nucleotides: 11. CDR3 amino acids: CASSIQGPVGTDTQYF. The DNA of the CDR3 is TGTGCCAGCTCAATACAGGGGCCCGTTGGGACAGATACGCAGTATTTT.

This clonotype was seen many times. The rearrangement uses TRBV12-3 or TRBV12-4 and TRBJ1-2; 9 positions match TRBD1. The CDR3 spans 16 residues. The V segment lost 3 bases and the J segment 8 bases; nucleotides outside the gene matches: 13. CDR3 DNA: TGTGCCAGCAGTTTTTCATTTAAAGGGACAGGGCAAGGCTACACCTTC. It codes for CASSFSFKGTGQGYTF.

This clonotype has a count of ten or more. The CDR3 coding sequence is TGTGCCAGCAGCCAAGTTGATAATGAAAAACTGTTTTTT. It specifies CASSQVDNEKLFF. This chain connects TRBV4-2 to TRBJ1-4; D gene unclear. Germline V CDR1 and CDR2: LGHNA, YNFKEQ. The germline V and J ends were trimmed by 1 base and 4 bases, with 4 bases remaining between them. The CDR3 is 13 residues long.

This clonotype was detected many times. The chain employs TRBV6-5 and TRBJ2-5; weak D call: TRBD1 (5 bases). There are 12 residues in the CDR3. Looked up from germline, CDR1 is MNHEY and CDR2 is SVGAGI. The germline V and J ends were trimmed by 5 bases and 1 base, with 5 bases remaining between them. This CDR3 reads CASSDSQETQYF. Here the CDR3 DNA reads TGTGCCAGCAGTGACAGCCAAGAGACCCAGTACTTC.